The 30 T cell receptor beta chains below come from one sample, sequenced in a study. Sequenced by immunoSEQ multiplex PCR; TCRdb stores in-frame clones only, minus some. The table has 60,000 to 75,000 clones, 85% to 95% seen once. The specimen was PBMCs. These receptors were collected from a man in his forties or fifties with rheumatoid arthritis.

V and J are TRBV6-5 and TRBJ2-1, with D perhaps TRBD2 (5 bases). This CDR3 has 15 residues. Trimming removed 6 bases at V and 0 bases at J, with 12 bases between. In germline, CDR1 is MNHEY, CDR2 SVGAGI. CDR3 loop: CASSADWSSYNEQFF. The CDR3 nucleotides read TGTGCCAGCAGCGCGGACTGGAGCTCCTACAATGAGCAGTTCTTC.

CDR3 amino acids: CASSLVDREGSGQFF. CDR3 coding DNA: TGTGCCAGCAGTTTGGTTGACAGGGAGGGGTCGGGGCAGTTCTTC. The V gene is TRBV28, the J gene TRBJ2-1; D is tentatively TRBD1 or TRBD2 (7 bases each). CDR3 size: 15 residues. Trimming took off 3 bases at V and 12 bases at J, with 21 bases between the two ends. In germline, CDR1 is MDHEN, CDR2 SYDVKM.

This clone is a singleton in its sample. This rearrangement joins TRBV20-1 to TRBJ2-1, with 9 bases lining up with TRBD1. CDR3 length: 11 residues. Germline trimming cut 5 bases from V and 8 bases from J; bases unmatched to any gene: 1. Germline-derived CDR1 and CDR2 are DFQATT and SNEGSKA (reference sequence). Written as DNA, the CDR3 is TGCAGTGCTGACAGGGGGGATGAGCAGTTCTTC. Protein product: CSADRGDEQFF.

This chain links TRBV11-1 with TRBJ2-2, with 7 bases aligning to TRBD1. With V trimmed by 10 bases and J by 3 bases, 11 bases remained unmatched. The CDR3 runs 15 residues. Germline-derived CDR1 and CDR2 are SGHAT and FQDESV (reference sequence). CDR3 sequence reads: CATTPGTEYTGELFF. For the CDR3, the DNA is TGTGCCACTACTCCCGGGACAGAGTACACCGGGGAGCTGTTTTTT.

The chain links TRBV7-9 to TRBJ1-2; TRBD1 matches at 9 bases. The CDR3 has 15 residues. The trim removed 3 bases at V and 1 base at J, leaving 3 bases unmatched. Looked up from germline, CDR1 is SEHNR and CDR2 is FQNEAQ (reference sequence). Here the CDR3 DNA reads TGTGCCAGCAGCTTGACAGGGGGAATTAACTATGGCTACACCTTC. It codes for CASSLTGGINYGYTF.

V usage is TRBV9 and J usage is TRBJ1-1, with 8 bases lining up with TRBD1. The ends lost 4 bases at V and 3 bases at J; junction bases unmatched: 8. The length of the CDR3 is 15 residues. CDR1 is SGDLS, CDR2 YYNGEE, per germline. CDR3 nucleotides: TGTGCCAGCAGCCCAAGGACAGGGTTAGACACTGAAGCTTTCTTT. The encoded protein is CASSPRTGLDTEAFF.

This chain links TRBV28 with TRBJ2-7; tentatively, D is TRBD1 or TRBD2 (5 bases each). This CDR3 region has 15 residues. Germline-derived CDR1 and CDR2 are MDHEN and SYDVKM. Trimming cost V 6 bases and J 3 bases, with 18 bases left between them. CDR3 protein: CASSPTGRRNYEQYF. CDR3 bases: TGTGCCAGCAGCCCTACGGGACGGCGTAACTACGAGCAGTACTTC.

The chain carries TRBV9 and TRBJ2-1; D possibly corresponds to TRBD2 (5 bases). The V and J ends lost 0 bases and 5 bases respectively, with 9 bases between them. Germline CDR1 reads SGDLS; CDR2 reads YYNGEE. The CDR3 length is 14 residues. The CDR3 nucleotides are TGTGCCAGCAGCGTAGCGTCGAGGGACAATGAGCAGTTCTTC. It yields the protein CASSVASRDNEQFF.

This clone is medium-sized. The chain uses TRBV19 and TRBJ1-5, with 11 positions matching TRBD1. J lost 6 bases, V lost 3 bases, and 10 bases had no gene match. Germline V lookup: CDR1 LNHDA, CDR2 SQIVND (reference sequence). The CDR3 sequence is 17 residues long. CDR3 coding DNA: TGTGCCAGTAGTATGGACGATGCCGGGACAGGGGGTCAGCCCCAGCATTTT. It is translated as CASSMDDAGTGGQPQHF.

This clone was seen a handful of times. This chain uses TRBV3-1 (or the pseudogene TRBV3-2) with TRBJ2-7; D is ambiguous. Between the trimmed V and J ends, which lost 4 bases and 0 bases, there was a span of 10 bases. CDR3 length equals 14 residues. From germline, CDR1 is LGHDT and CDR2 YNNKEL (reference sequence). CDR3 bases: TGTGCCAGCAGCCTCACACCGAGCTCCTACGAGCAGTACTTC. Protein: CASSLTPSSYEQYF.

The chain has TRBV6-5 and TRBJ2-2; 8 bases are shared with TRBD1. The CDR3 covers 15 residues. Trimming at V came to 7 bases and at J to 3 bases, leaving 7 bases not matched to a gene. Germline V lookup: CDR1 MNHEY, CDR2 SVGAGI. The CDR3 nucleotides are TGTGCCAGCAATGCGACAGGGGAGGACACCGGGGAGCTGTTTTTT. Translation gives CASNATGEDTGELFF.

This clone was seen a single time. In DNA form, the CDR3 reads TGTGCCAGCTCACAAAGACAGGGGCCTCAGGGCTACGAGCAGTACTTC. Translation: CASSQRQGPQGYEQYF. The chain employs TRBV18 and TRBJ2-7; 8 bases map to TRBD1. J gave up 3 bases and V 4 bases, and 11 bases lay outside the gene matches. CDR3 length: 16 amino acids. Germline V lookup: CDR1 KGHSH, CDR2 LQKENI.

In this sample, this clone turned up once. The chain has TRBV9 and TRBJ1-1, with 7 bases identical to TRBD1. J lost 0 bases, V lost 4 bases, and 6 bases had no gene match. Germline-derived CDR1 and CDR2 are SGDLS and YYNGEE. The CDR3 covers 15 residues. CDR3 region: CASSPKDRLNTEAFF. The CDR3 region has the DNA TGTGCCAGCAGCCCGAAGGACAGGTTGAACACTGAAGCTTTCTTT.

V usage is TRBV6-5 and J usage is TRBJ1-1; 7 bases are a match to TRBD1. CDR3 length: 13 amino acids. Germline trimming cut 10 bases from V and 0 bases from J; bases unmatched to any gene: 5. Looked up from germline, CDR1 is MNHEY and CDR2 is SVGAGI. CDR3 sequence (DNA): TGTGCCACCAAGACAGGGCTGAACACTGAAGCTTTCTTT. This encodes CATKTGLNTEAFF.

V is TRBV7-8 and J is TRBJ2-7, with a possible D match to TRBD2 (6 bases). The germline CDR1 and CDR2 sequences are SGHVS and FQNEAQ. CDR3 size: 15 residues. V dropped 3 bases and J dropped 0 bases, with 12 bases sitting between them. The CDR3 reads CASSLGGGISYEQYF. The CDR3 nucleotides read TGTGCCAGCAGCTTGGGGGGAGGCATCTCCTACGAGCAGTACTTC.

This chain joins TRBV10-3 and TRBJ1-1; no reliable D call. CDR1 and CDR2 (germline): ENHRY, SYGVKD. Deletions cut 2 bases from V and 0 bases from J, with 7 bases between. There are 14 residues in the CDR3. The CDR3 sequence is CAISEPALNTEAFF. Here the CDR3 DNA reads TGTGCCATCAGTGAGCCCGCGTTGAACACTGAAGCTTTCTTT.

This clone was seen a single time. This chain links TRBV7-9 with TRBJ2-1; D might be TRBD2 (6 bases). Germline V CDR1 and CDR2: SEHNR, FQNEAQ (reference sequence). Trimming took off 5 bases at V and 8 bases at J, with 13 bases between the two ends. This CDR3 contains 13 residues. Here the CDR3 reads CASSVTSTYEQFF. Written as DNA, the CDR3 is TGTGCCAGCAGCGTAACTAGCACTTATGAGCAGTTCTTC.

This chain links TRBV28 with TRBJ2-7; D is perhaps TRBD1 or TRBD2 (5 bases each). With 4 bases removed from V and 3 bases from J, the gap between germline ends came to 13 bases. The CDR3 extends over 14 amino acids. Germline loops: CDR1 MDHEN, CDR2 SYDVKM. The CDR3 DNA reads TGTGCCAGCAGTTCTGGGACGTACCACTACGAGCAGTACTTC. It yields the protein CASSSGTYHYEQYF.

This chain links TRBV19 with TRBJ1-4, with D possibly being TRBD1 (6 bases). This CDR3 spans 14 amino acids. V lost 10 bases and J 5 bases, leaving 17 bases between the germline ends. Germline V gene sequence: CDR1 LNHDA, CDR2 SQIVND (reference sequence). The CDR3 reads CATFSTGRNEKLFF. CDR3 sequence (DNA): TGTGCCACCTTTTCGACAGGACGGAATGAAAAACTGTTTTTT. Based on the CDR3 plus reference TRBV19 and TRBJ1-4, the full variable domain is DGGITQSPKYLFRKEGQNVTLSCEQNLNHDAMYWYRQDPGQGLRLIYYSQIVNDFQKGDIAEGYSVSREKKESFPLTVTSAQKNPTAFYLCATFSTGRNEKLFFGSGTQLSVL.

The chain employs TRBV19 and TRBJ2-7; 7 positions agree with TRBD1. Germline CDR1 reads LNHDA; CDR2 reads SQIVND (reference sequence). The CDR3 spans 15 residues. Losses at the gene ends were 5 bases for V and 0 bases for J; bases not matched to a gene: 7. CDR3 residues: CASSPRGGLSYEQYF. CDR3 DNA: TGTGCCAGTAGTCCCCGAGGGGGCCTCTCCTACGAGCAGTACTTC. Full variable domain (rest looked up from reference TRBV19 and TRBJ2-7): DGGITQSPKYLFRKEGQNVTLSCEQNLNHDAMYWYRQDPGQGLRLIYYSQIVNDFQKGDIAEGYSVSREKKESFPLTVTSAQKNPTAFYLCASSPRGGLSYEQYFGPGTRLTVT.

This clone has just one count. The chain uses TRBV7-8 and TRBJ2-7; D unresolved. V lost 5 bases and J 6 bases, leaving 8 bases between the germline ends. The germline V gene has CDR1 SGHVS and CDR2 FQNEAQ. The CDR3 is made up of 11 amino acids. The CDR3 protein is CASSAVGEQYF. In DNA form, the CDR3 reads TGTGCCAGCAGCGCAGTGGGCGAGCAGTACTTC. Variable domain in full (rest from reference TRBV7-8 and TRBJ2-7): GAGVSQSPRYKVAKRGQDVALRCDPISGHVSLFWYQQALGQGPEFLTYFQNEAQLDKSGLPSDRFFAERPEGSVSTLKIQRTQQEDSAVYLCASSAVGEQYFGPGTRLTVT.

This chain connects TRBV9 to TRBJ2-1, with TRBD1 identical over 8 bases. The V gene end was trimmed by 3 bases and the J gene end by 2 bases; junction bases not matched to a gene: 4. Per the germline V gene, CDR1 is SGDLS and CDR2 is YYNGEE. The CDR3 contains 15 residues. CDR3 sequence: CASSGTGTPYNEQFF. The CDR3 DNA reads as TGTGCCAGCAGCGGGACAGGGACCCCCTACAATGAGCAGTTCTTC. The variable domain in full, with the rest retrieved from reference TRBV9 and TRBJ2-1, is DSGVTQTPKHLITATGQRVTLRCSPRSGDLSVYWYQQSLDQGLQFLIQYYNGEERAKGNILERFSAQQFPDLHSELNLSSLELGDSALYFCASSGTGTPYNEQFFGPGTRLTVL.

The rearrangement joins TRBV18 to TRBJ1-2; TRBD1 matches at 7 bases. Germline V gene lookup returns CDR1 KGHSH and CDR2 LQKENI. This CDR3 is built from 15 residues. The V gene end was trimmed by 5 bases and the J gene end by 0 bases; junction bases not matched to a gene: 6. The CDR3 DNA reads TGTGCCAGCTCAACCGCCGGGACAGCTAACTATGGCTACACCTTC. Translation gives CASSTAGTANYGYTF. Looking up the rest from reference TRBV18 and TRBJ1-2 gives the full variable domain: NAGVMQNPRHLVRRRGQEARLRCSPMKGHSHVYWYRQLPEEGLKFMVYLQKENIIDESGMPKERFSAEFPKEGPSILRIQQVVRGDSAAYFCASSTAGTANYGYTFGSGTRLTVV.

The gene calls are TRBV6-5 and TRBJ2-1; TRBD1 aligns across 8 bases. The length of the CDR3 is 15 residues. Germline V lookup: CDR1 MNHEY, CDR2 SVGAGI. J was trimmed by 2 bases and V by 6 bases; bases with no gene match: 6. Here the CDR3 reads CASSHQTGAYNEQFF. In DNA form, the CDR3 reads TGTGCCAGCAGCCACCAGACAGGGGCCTACAATGAGCAGTTCTTC.

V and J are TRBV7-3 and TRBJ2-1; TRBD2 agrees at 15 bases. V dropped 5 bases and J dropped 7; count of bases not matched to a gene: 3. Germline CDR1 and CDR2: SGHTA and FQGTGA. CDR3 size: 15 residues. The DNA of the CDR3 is TGTGCCAGCAGCCGCGGGACTAGCGGGAGGAATGAGCAGTTCTTC. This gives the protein CASSRGTSGRNEQFF. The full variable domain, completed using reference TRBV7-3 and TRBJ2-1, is GAGVSQTPSNKVTEKGKYVELRCDPISGHTALYWYRQSLGQGPEFLIYFQGTGAADDSGLPNDRFFAVRPEGSVSTLKIQRTERGDSAVYLCASSRGTSGRNEQFFGPGTRLTVL.

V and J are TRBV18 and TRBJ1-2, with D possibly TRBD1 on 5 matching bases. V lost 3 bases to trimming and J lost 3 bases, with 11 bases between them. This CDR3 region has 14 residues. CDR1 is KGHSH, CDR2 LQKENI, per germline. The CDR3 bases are TGTGCCAGCTCACCGACAGTGGCAGACTATGGCTACACCTTC. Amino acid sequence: CASSPTVADYGYTF.

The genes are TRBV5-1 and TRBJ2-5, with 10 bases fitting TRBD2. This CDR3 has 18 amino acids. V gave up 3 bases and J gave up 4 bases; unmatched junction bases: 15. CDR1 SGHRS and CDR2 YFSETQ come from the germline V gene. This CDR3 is CASSSTSGTGLKGETQYF. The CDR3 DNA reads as TGCGCCAGCAGCTCAACTAGCGGGACCGGTCTTAAGGGAGAGACCCAGTACTTC.

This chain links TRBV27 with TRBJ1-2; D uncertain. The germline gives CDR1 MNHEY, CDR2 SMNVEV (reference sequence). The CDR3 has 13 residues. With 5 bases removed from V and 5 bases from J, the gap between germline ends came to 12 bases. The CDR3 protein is CASSPRTAYGYTF. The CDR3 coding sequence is TGTGCCAGCAGTCCCCGGACCGCTTATGGCTACACCTTC.

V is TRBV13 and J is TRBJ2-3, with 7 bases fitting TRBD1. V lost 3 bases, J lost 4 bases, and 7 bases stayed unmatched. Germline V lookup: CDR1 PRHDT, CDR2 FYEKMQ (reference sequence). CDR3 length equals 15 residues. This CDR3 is CASSFQGDWADTQYF. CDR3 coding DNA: TGTGCCAGCAGCTTCCAGGGGGATTGGGCAGATACGCAGTATTTT.

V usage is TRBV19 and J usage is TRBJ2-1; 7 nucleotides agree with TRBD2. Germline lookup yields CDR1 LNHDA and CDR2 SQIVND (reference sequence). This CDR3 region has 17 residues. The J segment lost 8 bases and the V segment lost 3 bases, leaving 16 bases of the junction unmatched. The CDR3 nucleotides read TGTGCCAGTAGTATGGAAGGGAGGCGGGAGAGCCGGCATGAGCAGTTCTTC. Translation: CASSMEGRRESRHEQFF.